This T cell receptor beta chain is from a study of Graves' ophthalmopathy and Graves' hyperthyroidism. The CDR3 is 14 amino acids. Looked up from germline, CDR1 is SGHRS and CDR2 is YFSETQ. Using RNA transcripts, the TCR beta CDR3 regions were amplified. The workflow started with a first-round RT-PCR run with HTBI primers and then moved on to a second-round multiplex PCR. TCRdb reprocessed the multiplex PCR reads via MiXCR and lists one record per CDR3 protein. The sample carries 200,000 to 300,000 distinct CDR3 sequences, around 45% recorded once. Of note for this clonotype: The junction shows a germline mismatch at one end, possibly a read error.

The sequenced material came from peripheral blood. The TCR sequence derives from an adult man with Graves' ophthalmopathy. This rearrangement joins TRBV5-1 to TRBJ1-1; D gene ambiguous. This CDR3 is CAGSFRTANTEAFF. Written as DNA, the CDR3 is TGCGCCGGCAGCTTCCGGACCGCGAACACTGAAGCTTTCTTT.